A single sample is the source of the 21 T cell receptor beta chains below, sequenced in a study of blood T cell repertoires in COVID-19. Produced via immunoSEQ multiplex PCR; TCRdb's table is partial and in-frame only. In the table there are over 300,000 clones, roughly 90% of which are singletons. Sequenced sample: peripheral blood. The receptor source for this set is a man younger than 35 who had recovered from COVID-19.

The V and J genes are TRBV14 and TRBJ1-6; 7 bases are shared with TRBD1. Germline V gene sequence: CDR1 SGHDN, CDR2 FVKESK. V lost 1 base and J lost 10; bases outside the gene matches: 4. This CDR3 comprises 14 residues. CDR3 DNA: TGTGCCAGCAGCCAAGGACAGGGTGGGTCACCCCTCCACTTT. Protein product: CASSQGQGGSPLHF.

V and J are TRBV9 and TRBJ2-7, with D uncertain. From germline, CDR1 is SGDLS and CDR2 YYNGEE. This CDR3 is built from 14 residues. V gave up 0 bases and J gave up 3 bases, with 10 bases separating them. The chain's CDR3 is CASSVGAEDYEQYF. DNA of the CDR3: TGTGCCAGCAGCGTAGGAGCAGAGGACTACGAGCAGTACTTC.

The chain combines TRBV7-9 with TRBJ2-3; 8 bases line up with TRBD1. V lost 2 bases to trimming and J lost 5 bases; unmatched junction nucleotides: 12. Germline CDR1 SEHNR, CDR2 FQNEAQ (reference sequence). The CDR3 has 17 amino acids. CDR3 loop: CASSLTSDRVIGDTQYF. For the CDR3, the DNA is TGTGCCAGCAGCTTAACCTCGGACAGGGTCATTGGAGATACGCAGTATTTT. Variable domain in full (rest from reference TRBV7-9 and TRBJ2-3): DTGVSQNPRHKITKRGQNVTFRCDPISEHNRLYWYRQTLGQGPEFLTYFQNEAQLEKSRLLSDRFSAERPKGSFSTLEIQRTEQGDSAMYLCASSLTSDRVIGDTQYFGPGTRLTVL.

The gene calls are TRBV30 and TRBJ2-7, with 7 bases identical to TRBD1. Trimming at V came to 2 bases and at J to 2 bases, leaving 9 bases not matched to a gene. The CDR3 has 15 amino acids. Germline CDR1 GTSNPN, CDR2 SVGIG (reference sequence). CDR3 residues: CAWSRVLGTAYEQYF. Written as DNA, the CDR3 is TGTGCCTGGAGTAGGGTTCTGGGGACAGCCTACGAGCAGTACTTC.

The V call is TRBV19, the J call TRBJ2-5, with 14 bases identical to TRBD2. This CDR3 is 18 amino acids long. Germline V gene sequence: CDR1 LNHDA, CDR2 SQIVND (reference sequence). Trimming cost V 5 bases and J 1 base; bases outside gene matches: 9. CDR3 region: CASSGLAGGSRRQETQYF. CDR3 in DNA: TGTGCCAGTAGTGGACTAGCGGGAGGTAGTCGGCGCCAAGAGACCCAGTACTTC.

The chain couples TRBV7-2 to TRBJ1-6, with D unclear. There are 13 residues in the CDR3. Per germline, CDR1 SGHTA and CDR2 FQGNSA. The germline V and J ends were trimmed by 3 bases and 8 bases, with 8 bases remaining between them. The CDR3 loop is CASSLGRHSPLHF. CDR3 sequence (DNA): TGTGCCAGCAGCTTGGGCAGACATTCACCCCTCCACTTT.

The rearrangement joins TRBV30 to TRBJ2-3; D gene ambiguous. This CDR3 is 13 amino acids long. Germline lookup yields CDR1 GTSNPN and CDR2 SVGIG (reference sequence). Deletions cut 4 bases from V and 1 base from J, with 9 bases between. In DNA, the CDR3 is TGTGCCTGGAACCTATTCGGCACAGATACGCAGTATTTT. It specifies CAWNLFGTDTQYF.

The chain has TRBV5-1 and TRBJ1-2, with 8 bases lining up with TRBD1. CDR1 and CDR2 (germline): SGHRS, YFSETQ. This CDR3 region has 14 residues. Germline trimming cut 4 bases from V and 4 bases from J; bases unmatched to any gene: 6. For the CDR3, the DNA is TGCGCCAGCAGCCTCGGACAGGGTTCCTATGGCTACACCTTC. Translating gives CASSLGQGSYGYTF.

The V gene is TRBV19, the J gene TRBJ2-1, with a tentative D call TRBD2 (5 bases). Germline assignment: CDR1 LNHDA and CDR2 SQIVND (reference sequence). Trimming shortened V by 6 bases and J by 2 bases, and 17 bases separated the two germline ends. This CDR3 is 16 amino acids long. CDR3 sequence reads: CASRGLGSEAYNEQFF. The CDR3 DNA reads TGTGCCAGTAGGGGCCTGGGTAGCGAGGCCTACAATGAGCAGTTCTTC.

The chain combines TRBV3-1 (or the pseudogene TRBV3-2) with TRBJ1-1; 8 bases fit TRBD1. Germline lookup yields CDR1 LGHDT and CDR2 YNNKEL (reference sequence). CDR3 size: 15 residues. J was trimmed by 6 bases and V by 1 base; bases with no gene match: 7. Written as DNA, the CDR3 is TGTGCCAGCAGCCAAGCCAGACAGGGGAGGGCTGAAGCTTTCTTT. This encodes CASSQARQGRAEAFF.

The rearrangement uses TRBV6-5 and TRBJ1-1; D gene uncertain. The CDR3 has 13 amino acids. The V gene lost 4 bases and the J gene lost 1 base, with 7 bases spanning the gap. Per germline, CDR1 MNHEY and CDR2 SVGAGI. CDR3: CASSFTRNTEAFF. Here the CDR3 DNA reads TGTGCCAGCAGTTTTACGAGGAACACTGAAGCTTTCTTT.

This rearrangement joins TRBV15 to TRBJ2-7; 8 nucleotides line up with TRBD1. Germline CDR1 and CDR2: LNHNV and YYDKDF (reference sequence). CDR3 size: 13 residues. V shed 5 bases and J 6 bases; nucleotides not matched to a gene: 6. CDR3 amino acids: CATSLDRGTEQYF. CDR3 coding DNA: TGTGCCACCAGCCTCGACAGGGGAACCGAGCAGTACTTC.

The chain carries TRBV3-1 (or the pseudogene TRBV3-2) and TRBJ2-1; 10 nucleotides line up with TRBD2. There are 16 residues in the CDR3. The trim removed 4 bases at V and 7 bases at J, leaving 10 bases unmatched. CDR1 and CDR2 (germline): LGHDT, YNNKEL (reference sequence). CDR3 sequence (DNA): TGTGCCAGCAGCCCAACCCCTAGCGGGAGTGTAAATGAGCAGTTCTTC. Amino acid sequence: CASSPTPSGSVNEQFF.

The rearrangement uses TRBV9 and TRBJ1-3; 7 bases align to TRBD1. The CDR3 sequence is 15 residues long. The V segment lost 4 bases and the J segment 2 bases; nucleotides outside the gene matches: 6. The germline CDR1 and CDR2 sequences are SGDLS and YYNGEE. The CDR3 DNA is TGTGCCAGCAGCACCCGAGGGGGCACTGGAAACACCATATATTTT. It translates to CASSTRGGTGNTIYF.

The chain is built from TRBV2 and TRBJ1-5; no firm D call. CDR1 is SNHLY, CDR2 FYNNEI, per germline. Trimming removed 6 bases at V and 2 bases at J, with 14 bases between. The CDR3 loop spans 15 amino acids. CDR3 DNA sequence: TGTGCCAGCAGATCCTCCGGACTTGGCAATCAGCCCCAGCATTTT. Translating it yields CASRSSGLGNQPQHF.

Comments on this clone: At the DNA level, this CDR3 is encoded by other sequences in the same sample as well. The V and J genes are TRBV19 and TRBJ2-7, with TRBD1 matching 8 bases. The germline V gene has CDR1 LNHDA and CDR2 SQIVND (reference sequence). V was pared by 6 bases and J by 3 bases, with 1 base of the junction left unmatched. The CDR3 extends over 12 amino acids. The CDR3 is CASSGQGYEQYF. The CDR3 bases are TGTGCCAGTAGCGGACAGGGCTACGAGCAGTACTTC.

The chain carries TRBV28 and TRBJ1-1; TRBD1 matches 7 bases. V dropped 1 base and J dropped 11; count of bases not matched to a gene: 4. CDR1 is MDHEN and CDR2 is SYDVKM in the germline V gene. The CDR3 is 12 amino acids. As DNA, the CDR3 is TGTGCCAGCAGTTTATCCGGGACAGTGGCTTTCTTT. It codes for CASSLSGTVAFF. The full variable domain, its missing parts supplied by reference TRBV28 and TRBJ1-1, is DVKVTQSSRYLVKRTGEKVFLECVQDMDHENMFWYRQDPGLGLRLIYFSYDVKMKEKGDIPEGYSVSREKKERFSLILESASTNQTSMYLCASSLSGTVAFFGQGTRLTVV.

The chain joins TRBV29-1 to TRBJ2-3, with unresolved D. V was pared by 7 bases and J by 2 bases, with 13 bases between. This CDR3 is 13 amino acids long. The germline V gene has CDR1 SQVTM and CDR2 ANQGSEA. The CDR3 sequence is CSAAPRNTDTQYF. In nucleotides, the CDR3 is TGCAGCGCCGCCCCCAGGAACACAGATACGCAGTATTTT.

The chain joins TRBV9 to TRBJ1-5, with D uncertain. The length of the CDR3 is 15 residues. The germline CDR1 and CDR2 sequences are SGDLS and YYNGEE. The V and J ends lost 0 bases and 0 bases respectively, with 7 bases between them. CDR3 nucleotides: TGTGCCAGCAGCGTAGGCGTAAATAGCAATCAGCCCCAGCATTTT. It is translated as CASSVGVNSNQPQHF.

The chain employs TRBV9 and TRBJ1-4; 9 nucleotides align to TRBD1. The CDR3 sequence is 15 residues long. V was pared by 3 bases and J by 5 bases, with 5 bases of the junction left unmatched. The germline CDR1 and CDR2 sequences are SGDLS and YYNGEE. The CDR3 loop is CASSASGQGNEKLFF. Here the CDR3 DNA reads TGTGCCAGCAGCGCCTCCGGACAGGGGAATGAAAAACTGTTTTTT.

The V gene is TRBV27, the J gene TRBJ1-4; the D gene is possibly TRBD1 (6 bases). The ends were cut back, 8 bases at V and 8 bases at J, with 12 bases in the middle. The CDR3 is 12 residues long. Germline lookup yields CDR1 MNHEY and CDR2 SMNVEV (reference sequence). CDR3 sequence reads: CASGNTGEKLFF. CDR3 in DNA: TGTGCCAGCGGTAACACAGGGGAAAAACTGTTTTTT.